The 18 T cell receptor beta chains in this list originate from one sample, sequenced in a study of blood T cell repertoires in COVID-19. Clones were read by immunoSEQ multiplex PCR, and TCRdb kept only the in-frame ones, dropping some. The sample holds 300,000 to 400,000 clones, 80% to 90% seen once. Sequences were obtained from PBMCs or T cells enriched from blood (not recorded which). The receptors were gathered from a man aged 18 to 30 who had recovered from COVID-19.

The CDR3 DNA reads TGCAGCGTCACAGGGGGCCGGAACACTGAAGCTTTCTTT. Protein: CSVTGGRNTEAFF. The chain links TRBV29-1 to TRBJ1-1; 9 bases fit TRBD1. V lost 6 bases and J lost 1; bases outside the gene matches: 3. CDR1 SQVTM and CDR2 ANQGSEA come from the germline V gene. This CDR3 comprises 13 residues.

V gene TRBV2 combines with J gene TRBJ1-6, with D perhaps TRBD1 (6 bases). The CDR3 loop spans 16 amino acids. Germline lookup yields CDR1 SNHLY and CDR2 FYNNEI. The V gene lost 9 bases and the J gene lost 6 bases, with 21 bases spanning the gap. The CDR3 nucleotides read TGTGCCAGTACGATGGGGCAGGGGTCCCTTAATTCACCCCTCCACTTT. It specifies CASTMGQGSLNSPLHF.

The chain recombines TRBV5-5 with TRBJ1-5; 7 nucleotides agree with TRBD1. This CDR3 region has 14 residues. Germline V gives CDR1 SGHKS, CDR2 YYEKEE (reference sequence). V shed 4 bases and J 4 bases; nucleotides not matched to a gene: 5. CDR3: CASSPGTANQPQHF. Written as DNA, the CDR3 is TGTGCCAGCAGCCCCGGGACAGCTAATCAGCCCCAGCATTTT.

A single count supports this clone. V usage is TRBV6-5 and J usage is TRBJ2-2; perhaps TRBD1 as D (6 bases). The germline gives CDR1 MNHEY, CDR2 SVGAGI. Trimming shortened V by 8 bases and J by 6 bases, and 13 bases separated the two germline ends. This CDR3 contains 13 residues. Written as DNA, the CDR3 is TGTGCCAGCGAGGCAGGGGAAGCCGGGGAGCTGTTTTTT. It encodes CASEAGEAGELFF.

CDR3 DNA: TGCGCCAGCAGCCGCACAAGCTACGAGCAGTACTTC. Translation: CASSRTSYEQYF. The chain has TRBV5-1 and TRBJ2-7; D is unclear. The ends were cut back, 4 bases at V and 3 bases at J, with 8 bases in the middle. This CDR3 has 12 amino acids. CDR1 and CDR2 from the germline V gene are SGHRS and YFSETQ.

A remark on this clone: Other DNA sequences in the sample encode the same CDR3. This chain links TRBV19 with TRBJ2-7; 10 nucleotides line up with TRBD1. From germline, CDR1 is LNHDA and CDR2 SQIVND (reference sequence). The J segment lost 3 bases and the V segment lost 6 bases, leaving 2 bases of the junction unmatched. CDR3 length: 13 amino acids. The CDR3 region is CASRGTGVYEQYF. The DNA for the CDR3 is TGTGCCAGTAGGGGGACAGGGGTCTACGAGCAGTACTTC.

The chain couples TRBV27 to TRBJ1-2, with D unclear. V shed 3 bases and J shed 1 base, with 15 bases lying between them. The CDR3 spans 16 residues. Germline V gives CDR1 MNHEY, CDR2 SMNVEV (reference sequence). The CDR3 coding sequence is TGTGCCAGCAGTTTTACGGGGAGCGGCGTTAACTATGGCTACACCTTC. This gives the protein CASSFTGSGVNYGYTF.

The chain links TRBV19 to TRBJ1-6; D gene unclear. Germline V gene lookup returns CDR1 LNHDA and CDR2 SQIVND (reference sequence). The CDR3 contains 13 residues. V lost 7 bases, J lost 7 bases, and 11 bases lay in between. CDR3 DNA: TGTGCCAGTATGACGACTCGGAATTCACCCCTCCACTTT. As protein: CASMTTRNSPLHF. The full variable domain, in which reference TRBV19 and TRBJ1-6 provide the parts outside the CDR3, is DGGITQSPKYLFRKEGQNVTLSCEQNLNHDAMYWYRQDPGQGLRLIYYSQIVNDFQKGDIAEGYSVSREKKESFPLTVTSAQKNPTAFYLCASMTTRNSPLHFGNGTRLTVT.

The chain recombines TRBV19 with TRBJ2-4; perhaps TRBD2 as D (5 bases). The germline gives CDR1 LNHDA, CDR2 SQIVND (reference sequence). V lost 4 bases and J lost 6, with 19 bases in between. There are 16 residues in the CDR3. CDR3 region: CASSNIWRSGGNIQYF. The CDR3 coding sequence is TGTGCCAGTAGTAATATTTGGAGGTCAGGAGGAAACATTCAGTACTTC.

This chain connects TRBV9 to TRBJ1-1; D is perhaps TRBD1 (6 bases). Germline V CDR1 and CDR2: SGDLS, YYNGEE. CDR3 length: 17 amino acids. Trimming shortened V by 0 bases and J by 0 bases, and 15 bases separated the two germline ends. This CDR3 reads CASSVATAGDMNTEAFF. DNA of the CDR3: TGTGCCAGCAGCGTAGCTACGGCAGGGGACATGAACACTGAAGCTTTCTTT. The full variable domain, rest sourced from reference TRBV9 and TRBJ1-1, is DSGVTQTPKHLITATGQRVTLRCSPRSGDLSVYWYQQSLDQGLQFLIQYYNGEERAKGNILERFSAQQFPDLHSELNLSSLELGDSALYFCASSVATAGDMNTEAFFGQGTRLTVV.

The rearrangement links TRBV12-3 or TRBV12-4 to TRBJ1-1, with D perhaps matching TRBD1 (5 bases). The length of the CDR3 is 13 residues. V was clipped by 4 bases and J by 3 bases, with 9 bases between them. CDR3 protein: CASSSDSHTEAFF. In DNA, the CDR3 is TGTGCCAGCAGTTCTGACAGCCACACTGAAGCTTTCTTT.

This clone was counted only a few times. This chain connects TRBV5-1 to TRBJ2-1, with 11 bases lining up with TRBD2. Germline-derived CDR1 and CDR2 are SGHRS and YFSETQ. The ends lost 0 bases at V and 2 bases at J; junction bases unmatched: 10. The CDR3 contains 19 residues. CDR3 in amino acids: CASSLVGTSGLIPYNEQFF. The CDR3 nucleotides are TGCGCCAGCAGCTTGGTGGGGACTAGCGGCTTAATACCCTACAATGAGCAGTTCTTC.

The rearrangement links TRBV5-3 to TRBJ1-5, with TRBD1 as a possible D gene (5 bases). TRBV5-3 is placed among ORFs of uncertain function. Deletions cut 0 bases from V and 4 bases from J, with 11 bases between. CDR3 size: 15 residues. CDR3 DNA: TGTGCCAGAAGCTTGGAGGGGTCAGGGAATCAGCCCCAGCATTTT. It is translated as CARSLEGSGNQPQHF.

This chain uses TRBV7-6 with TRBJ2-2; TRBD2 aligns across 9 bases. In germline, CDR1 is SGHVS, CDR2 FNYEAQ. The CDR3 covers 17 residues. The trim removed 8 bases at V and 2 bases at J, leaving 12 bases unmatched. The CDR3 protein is CASGASSGRHNTGELFF. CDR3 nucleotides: TGTGCCAGCGGGGCTTCCAGCGGGAGGCACAACACCGGGGAGCTGTTTTTT.

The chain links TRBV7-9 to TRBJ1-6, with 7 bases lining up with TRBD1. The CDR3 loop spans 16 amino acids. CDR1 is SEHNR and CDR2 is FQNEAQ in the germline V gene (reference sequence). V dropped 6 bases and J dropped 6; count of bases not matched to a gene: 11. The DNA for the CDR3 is TGTGCCAGCAGACCCGGGTTCCGGGACAGTAATTCACCCCTCCACTTT. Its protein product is CASRPGFRDSNSPLHF. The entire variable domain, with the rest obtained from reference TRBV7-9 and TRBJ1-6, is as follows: DTGVSQNPRHKITKRGQNVTFRCDPISEHNRLYWYRQTLGQGPEFLTYFQNEAQLEKSRLLSDRFSAERPKGSFSTLEIQRTEQGDSAMYLCASRPGFRDSNSPLHFGNGTRLTVT.

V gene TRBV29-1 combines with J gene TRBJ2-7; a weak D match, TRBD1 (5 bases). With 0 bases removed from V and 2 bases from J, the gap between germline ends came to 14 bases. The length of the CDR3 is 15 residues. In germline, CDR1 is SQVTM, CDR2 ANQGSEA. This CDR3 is CSVEDRQGTAYEQYF. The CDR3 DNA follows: TGCAGCGTTGAAGATAGGCAGGGAACTGCCTACGAGCAGTACTTC.

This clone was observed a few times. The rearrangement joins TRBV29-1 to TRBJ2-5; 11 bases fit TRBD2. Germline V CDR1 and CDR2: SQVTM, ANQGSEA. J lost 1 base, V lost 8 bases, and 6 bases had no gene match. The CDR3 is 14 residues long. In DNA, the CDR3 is TGCAGCTCCGGGACTAGCGGAGTCCAAGAGACCCAGTACTTC. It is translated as CSSGTSGVQETQYF.

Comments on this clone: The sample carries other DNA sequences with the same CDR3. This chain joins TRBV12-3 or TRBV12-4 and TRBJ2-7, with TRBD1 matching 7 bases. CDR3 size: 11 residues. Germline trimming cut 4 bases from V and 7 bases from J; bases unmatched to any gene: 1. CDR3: CASSSGGEQYF. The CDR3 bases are TGTGCCAGCAGTTCAGGGGGAGAGCAGTACTTC.